This TCR beta chain was sequenced in a study of untreated major depressive disorder (dated by TCRdb to 2017 to 2018). The study in broad terms: This cross-sectional case-control study compared T cell phenotype and TCR repertoire between antidepressant-free major depressive disorder patients and individually matched non-depressed controls. The TCRbeta sequencing followed up on differences in Vbeta 5.1, Vbeta 11 and Vbeta 22 usage that flow cytometry had shown in the whole cohort.

Each depressed patient was pairwise matched to a non-depressed control for sex, age, current smoking status and body mass index. All participants were of European descent. To qualify, patients needed a DSM-IV diagnosis of major depressive disorder plus a Hamilton Rating Scale for Depression score of 18 or higher. Before enrollment, patients had taken no psychiatric medication, antidepressants included, for at least 8 weeks. Among patients, depression severity was moderate to severe. Participants were excluded if they had major medical conditions, Axis I/II comorbidities, regular medication or illicit drug use, or weekly alcohol intake above 100 g. Approximately 30 ml of peripheral blood was collected into EDTA tubes from each participant. CD4+ T cells were purified from thawed PBMCs by magnetic negative selection with the BD IMag Human CD4 T Lymphocyte Enrichment Set. A purity of around 96% was typically achieved with the CD4+ enrichment method, as confirmed by flow cytometry. A subgroup of about five case-control pairs, chosen blind to the chemokine receptor expression and flow-cytometric repertoire skewing results, underwent TCRbeta sequencing. Every blood sample was taken in the morning at 8:00 a.m., and Ficoll-Hypaque gradient centrifugation was used to isolate PBMCs. Until being assayed, PBMCs were kept in liquid nitrogen after cryopreservation by gradual cooling to -80 degrees C.

Worth noting for this clone: Its target antigen remains unknown. Base qualities are not recorded, but no much larger clone differs from it by a single base.

Cut back by 4 bases and 4 bases, the V and J ends lie 12 bases apart. CDR1 and CDR2, per the germline V gene, are LGHNA and YNFKEQ. The CDR3 runs 14 residues from the cysteine to the phenylalanine. This entry keeps only the CDR3 DNA: 42 bases, framed from base 1. The study at large found these results: In every sequenced subject, the top five TRBV05-01 clones were all identified as private clones. For the sequencing comparisons, planned one-tailed tests were run on just three Vbeta families that had been chosen in advance. A comparatively small study sample was produced by the strict matching and exclusion criteria, and the generalizability of findings was thereby limited. Higher TRBV05-01 (Vbeta 5.1) usage among CD4+ T cells of depressed patients compared with controls was confirmed by sequencing, with p = 0.040 in a one-tailed test. In the sequencing data, TRBV25-01 and TRBV02-01 usage matched the flow-cytometry pattern but was not statistically significant.

The Qiagen DNeasy Blood and Tissue Kit was used to extract total genomic DNA from purified CD4+ T cells. Following immunoSEQ immunosequencing protocols, the TCRbeta CDR3 region, as defined by IMGT, was amplified and sequenced. The paper's processing steps were these. Preprocessing of raw sequence data for PCR and sequencing error correction was performed by the immunoSEQ service. After being loaded into the immunoSEQ Analyzer, the data underwent further analysis with VDJtools v1.0.7. Patient-control differences were tested with the paired Wilcoxon signed-rank test. The clones in this table, taken by TCRdb from immuneACCESS, are in-frame only. Not every clone is retained; where verified, under half of the shortfall comes from an unresolved V gene, and the cause of the rest is unknown. V and J calls and clone size follow that table, whereas D and trimming were derived from the DNA. The sample table holds more than 25,000 clones, of which about 90% were seen once. The leading ten clones occupy 0.72% of the sample.

The rearranged segments are TRBV4-2 and TRBJ2-3; TRBD2 is a weak D gene call, 5 bases matching. The sequenced sample consisted of CD4+ T cells from PBMCs. This clonotype was sampled from a woman aged 30 to 39 with major depressive disorder. The DNA reads as follows: TGTGCCAGCAGCCGTATGGGAGTGGCAGATACGCAGTATTTT. Translation gives CASSRMGVADTQYF.